This TCR beta chain came from a study of early T cells in non-severe SARS-CoV-2 infection. TCRdb processed the 5' RACE reads anew with MiXCR; each CDR3 protein has one entry. This table has tens of thousands of distinct CDR3 sequences, less than 15% appearing once. With regard to this clonotype: Its antigen remains unidentified.

Points from the study as a whole: VDJdb-based annotation leaned toward anti-spike CD8 responses and missed private and CD4 specificities.

The germline V gene has CDR1 ENHRY and CDR2 SYGVKD. This CDR3 has 12 amino acids. V trimming: 5 bases; J trimming: 6 bases; junction bases outside the gene matches: 1. The chain links TRBV10-3 to TRBJ2-1; the match to TRBD2 covers 7 bases. Sequenced material: whole blood. The source is an adult who was a healthcare worker with PCR-confirmed SARS-CoV-2 infection or an uninfected control (not recorded which). This chain's CDR3 is CAISPGGNEQFF. The DNA of the CDR3 is TGTGCCATCAGTCCGGGGGGCAATGAGCAGTTCTTC.